The present entry profiles one T cell receptor beta chain with its context. Its antigen is undetermined. Germline CDR1 and CDR2: MNHEY and SMNVEV (reference sequence). Trimming stripped 0 bases from V and 1 base from J, with 11 bases between. The CDR3 has 16 residues. This entry is derived from a study of T cell repertoires in cytomegalovirus infection. Turning to the study itself: Matching HLA type, along with CMV infection, was indicated by public TCR beta signatures.

TCRdb redid the calling of the reads with MiXCR, one entry per CDR3 protein. This repertoire shows about 160,000 distinct CDR3 sequences, roughly a fifth found once; its top ten account for roughly 25%. This TCR was recovered from a human donor in good health (CMV status not recorded). Some clones in this sample may be carry-over from other donors' samples. Sample: CD8+ T cells from cultured PBMCs, taken from culture after CMV antigen stimulation. The V and J genes are TRBV27 and TRBJ2-3; no reliable D call. The CDR3 nucleotides read TGTGCCAGCAGTTTATCTTTGACTGATCGCACAGATACGCAGTATTTT. Protein sequence: CASSLSLTDRTDTQYF.